The clone carrying this T cell receptor beta chain was counted at least ten times. Its specificity is not known. V lost 4 bases and J 3 bases, leaving 7 bases between the germline ends. Germline V lookup: CDR1 SQVTM, CDR2 ANQGSEA. The CDR3 is 12 amino acids. Via MiXCR, TCRdb re-called the RT-PCR reads, giving one row per CDR3 protein. The data show about 480,000 distinct CDR3 sequences, roughly 13% seen once. The data originate from a study of response to subunit inactivated influenza vaccine. General study findings and limits: Authors proposed each seasonal influenza vaccination draws in few new T cells.

The sequence came from a man aged 50-59 years who received an inactivated influenza vaccine. This chain joins TRBV29-1 and TRBJ1-5; TRBD1 might be the D (5 bases). This specimen consisted of PBMCs from blood, obtained roughly 47 days after vaccination. This CDR3 is CSVGQFNQPQHF. In DNA, the CDR3 is TGCAGCGTTGGACAGTTCAATCAGCCCCAGCATTTT.